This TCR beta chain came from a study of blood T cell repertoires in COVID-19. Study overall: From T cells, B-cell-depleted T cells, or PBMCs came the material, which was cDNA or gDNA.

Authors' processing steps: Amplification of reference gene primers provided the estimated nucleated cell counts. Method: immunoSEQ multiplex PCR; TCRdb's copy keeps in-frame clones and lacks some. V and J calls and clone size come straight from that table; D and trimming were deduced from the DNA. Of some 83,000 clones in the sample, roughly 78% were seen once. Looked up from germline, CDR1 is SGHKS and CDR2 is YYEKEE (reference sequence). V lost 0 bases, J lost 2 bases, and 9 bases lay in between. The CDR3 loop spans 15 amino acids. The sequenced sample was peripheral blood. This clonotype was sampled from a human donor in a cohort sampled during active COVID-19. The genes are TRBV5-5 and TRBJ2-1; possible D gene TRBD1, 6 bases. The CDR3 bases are TGTGCCAGCAGCTTGGATTCAGGGGCCTACAATGAGCAGTTCTTC. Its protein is CASSLDSGAYNEQFF.